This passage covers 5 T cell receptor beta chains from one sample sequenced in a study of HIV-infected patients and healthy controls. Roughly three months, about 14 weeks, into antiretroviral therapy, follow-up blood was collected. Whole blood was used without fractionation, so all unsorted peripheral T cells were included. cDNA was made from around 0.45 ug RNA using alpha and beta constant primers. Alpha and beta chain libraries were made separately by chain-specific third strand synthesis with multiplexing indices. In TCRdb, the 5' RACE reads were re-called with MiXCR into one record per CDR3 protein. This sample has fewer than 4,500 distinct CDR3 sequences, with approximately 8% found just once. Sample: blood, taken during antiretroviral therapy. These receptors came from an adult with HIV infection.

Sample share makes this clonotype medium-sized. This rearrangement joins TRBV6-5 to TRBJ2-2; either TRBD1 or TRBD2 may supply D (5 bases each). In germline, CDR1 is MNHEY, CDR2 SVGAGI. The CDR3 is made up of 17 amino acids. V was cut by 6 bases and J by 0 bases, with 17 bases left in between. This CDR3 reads CASSPVGVGTNTGELFF. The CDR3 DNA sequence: TGTGCCAGCAGCCCCGTGGGGGTAGGGACGAACACCGGGGAGCTGTTTTTT.

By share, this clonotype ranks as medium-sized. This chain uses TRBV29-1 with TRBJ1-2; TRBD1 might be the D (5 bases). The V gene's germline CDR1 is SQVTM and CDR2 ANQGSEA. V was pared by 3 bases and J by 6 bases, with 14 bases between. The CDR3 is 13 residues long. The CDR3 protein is CSVEFSGLNGYTF. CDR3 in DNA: TGCAGCGTTGAGTTTTCAGGGCTTAATGGCTACACCTTC.

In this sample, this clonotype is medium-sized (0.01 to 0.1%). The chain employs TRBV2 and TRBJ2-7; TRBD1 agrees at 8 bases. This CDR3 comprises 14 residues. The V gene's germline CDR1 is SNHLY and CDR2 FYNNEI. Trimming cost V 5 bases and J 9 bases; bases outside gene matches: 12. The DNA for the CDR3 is TGTGCCAGCAGTAGACAGGGGAGAGGCCAATGGCAGTACTTC. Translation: CASSRQGRGQWQYF.

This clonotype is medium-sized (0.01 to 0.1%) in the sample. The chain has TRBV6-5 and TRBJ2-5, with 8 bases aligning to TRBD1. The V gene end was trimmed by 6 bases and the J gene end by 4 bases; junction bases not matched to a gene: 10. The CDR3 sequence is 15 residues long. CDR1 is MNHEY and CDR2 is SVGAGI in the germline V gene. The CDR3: CASRDTGGALETQYF. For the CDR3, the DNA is TGTGCCAGCAGAGATACAGGGGGAGCCCTAGAGACCCAGTACTTC.

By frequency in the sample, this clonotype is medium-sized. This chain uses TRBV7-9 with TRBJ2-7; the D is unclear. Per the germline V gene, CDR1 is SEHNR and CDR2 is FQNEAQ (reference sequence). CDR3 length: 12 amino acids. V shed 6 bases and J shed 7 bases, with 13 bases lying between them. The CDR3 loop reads CASSLIAEEQYF. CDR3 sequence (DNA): TGTGCCAGCAGTCTTATAGCAGAAGAGCAGTACTTC.